The rows below give T cell receptor beta chains drawn from one sample of a study of T-cell reconstitution after alpha-beta-depleted transplantation in children. TCRdb passed the PCR reads through MiXCR, listing each CDR3 protein once. The sample consists of some 240,000 distinct CDR3 sequences, 9.7% of them appearing once. The sample consisted of PBMCs from the stem cell graft donor, taken from the stem cell graft. The receptor source for this set is a human donor who donated a stem cell graft to a child with SCID. Both conserved end residues are part of each CDR3. D genes are given only for firm matches. Expanded clones are given a class, and other clones once, few, many or no size at all.

j_call v_call clone_size d_call cdr3_nt cdr3_aa
TRBJ2-6 TRBV7-9 many NA TGTGCCAGCAGCACGAACACTGGGGCCAACGTCCTGACTTTC CASSTNTGANVLTF
TRBJ1-5 TRBV27 large NA TGTGCCAGCAGTTTCCAGAACAGCAATCAGCCCCAGCATTTT CASSFQNSNQPQHF
TRBJ2-1 TRBV2 NA TRBD1 TGTGCCAGCACTAACACAGGGGGTCCTGGGCATGAGCAGTTCTTC CASTNTGGPGHEQFF
TRBJ1-2 TRBV14 many TRBD1 TGTGCCAGCAGCCTCGGGACAGGGGGCTTCTATGGCTACACCTTC CASSLGTGGFYGYTF
TRBJ1-1 TRBV21-1 many NA TGTGCCAGCAGCGCTCCGGGACCGGAGACTGAAGCTTTCTTT CASSAPGPETEAFF
TRBJ2-2 TRBV5-1 many TRBD2 TGCGCCAGCAGCTCCAGGAAAACGGCGGGGGTTACCACCGGGGAGCTGTTTTTT CASSSRKTAGVTTGELFF
TRBJ2-1 TRBV24-1 many TRBD2 TGTGCCACCAGTGATGCCGGGACTAGAGATGAGCAGTTCTTC CATSDAGTRDEQFF
TRBJ2-1 TRBV5-4 many TRBD1 TGTGCCAGCAGCTCATCTCCGGGGACAGGGGGCGCGACCATGTCGGGCAATGAGCAGTTCTTC CASSSSPGTGGATMSGNEQFF
TRBJ2-7 TRBV27 few NA TGTGCCAGCAGTTTATCGGAGGGGGCAGGTCGCGAGCAGTACTTC CASSLSEGAGREQYF
TRBJ2-2 TRBV7-2 many TRBD2 TGTGCCAGCAGTTTAGCGGGGGCGAACACCGGGGAGCTGTTTTTT CASSLAGANTGELFF
TRBJ1-4 TRBV12-3/TRBV12-4 many NA TGTGCCAGCAGTTGGGGACAATATGAAAAACTGTTTTTT CASSWGQYEKLFF